This is a list of T cell receptor beta chains from one sample in a study of blood T cell repertoires in COVID-19. Method: immunoSEQ multiplex PCR; TCRdb's copy keeps in-frame clones and lacks some. The data show around 250,000 clones, around 78% seen once. Sequenced material: peripheral blood. These receptor sequences come from a man aged 55 to 70 who had recovered from COVID-19. CDR3s include the opening cysteine and the closing phenylalanine or tryptophan. The order of the fields is J gene, V gene, D gene, CDR3 protein. D genes are given only for firm matches.

TRBJ1-3	TRBV6-2/TRBV6-3	NA	CASSSRVRSGNTIYF
TRBJ1-4	TRBV30	NA	CAWSPRQSEKLFF
TRBJ1-2	TRBV29-1	TRBD1	CSVPWWGQGNYGYTF
TRBJ2-7	TRBV18	NA	CASSPRAGVDEQYF
TRBJ2-2	TRBV19	NA	CASSKGLTNTGELFF
TRBJ2-7	TRBV5-1	NA	CASSLLGHEQYF
TRBJ2-7	TRBV27	TRBD1	CASSLQGQGPYEQYF
TRBJ2-4	TRBV12-3/TRBV12-4	NA	CASSRDPGNIQYF
TRBJ2-6	TRBV6-5	NA	CASKGENSGANVLTF
TRBJ2-3	TRBV15	NA	CATSREYSNPPHTQYF
TRBJ1-5	TRBV5-8	NA	CASSLMAIAPGSPAQPQHF
TRBJ2-3	TRBV27	NA	CASSLDAGNTDTQYF